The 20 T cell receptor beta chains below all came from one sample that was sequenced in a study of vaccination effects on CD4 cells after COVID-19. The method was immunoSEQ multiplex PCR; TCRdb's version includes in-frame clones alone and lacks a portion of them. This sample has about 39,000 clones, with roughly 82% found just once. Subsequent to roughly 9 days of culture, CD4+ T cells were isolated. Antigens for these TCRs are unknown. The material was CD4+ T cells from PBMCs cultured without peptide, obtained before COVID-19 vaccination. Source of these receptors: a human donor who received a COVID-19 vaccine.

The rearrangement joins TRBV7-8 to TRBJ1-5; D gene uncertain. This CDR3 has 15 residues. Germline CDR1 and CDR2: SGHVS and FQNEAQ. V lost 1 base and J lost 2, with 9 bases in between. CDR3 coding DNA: TGTGCCAGCAGCTTAGGGGCTCGAGGCAATCAGCCCCAGCATTTT. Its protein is CASSLGARGNQPQHF.

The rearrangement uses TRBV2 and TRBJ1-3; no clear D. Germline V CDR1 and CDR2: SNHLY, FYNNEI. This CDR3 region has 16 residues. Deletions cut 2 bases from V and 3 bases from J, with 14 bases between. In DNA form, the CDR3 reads TGTGCCAGCAGTGAAAGGGCTGCCCGATTTGGAAACACCATATATTTT. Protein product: CASSERAARFGNTIYF.

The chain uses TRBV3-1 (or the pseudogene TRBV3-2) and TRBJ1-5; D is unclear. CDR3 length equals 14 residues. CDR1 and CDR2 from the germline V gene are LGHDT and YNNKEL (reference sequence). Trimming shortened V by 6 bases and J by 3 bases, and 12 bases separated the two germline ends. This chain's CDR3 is CASSPWLNNQPQHF. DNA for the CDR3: TGTGCCAGCAGTCCCTGGCTCAACAATCAGCCCCAGCATTTT.

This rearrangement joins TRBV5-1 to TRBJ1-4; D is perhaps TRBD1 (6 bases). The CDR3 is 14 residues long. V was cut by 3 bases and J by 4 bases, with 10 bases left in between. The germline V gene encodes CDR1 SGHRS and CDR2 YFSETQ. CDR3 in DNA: TGCGCCAGCAGCTCCACGGACAGTAATGAAAAACTGTTTTTT. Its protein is CASSSTDSNEKLFF. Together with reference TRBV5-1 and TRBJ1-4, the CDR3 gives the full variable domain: KAGVTQTPRYLIKTRGQQVTLSCSPISGHRSVSWYQQTPGQGLQFLFEYFSETQRNKGNFPGRFSGRQFSNSRSEMNVSTLELGDSALYLCASSSTDSNEKLFFGSGTQLSVL.

The CDR3 DNA is TGTGCCGGTCCAGGACAGGGGGGCGAGCAGTACGTC. Translation: CAGPGQGGEQYV. V usage is TRBV2 and J usage is TRBJ2-7; 10 bases align to TRBD1. The V gene's germline CDR1 is SNHLY and CDR2 FYNNEI. The CDR3 runs to 12 residues. V shed 11 bases, J shed 6 bases, and the junction held 7 bases outside the gene matches.

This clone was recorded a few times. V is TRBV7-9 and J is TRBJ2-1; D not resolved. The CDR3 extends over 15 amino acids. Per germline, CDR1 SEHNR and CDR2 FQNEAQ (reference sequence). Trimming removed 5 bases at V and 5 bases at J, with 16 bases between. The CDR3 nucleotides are TGTGCCAGCAGCCGTGCCCAGCTCGAGGACAATGAGCAGTTCTTC. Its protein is CASSRAQLEDNEQFF. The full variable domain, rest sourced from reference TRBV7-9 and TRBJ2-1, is DTGVSQNPRHKITKRGQNVTFRCDPISEHNRLYWYRQTLGQGPEFLTYFQNEAQLEKSRLLSDRFSAERPKGSFSTLEIQRTEQGDSAMYLCASSRAQLEDNEQFFGPGTRLTVL.

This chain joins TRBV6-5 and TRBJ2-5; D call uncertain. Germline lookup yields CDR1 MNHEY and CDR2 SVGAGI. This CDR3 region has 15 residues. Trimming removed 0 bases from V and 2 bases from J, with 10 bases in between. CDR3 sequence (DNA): TGTGCCAGCAGTTACTCGAGAGACTTGCAAGAGACCCAGTACTTC. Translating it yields CASSYSRDLQETQYF.

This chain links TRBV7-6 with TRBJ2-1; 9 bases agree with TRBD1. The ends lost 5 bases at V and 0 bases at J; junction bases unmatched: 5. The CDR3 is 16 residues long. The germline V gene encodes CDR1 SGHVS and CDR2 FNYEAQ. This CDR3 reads CASSIGQGSSYNEQFF. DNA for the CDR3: TGTGCCAGCAGCATAGGACAGGGGAGCTCCTACAATGAGCAGTTCTTC. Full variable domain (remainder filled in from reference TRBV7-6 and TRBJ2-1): GAGVSQSPRYKVTKRGQDVALRCDPISGHVSLYWYRQALGQGPEFLTYFNYEAQQDKSGLPNDRFSAERPEGSISTLTIQRTEQRDSAMYRCASSIGQGSSYNEQFFGPGTRLTVL.

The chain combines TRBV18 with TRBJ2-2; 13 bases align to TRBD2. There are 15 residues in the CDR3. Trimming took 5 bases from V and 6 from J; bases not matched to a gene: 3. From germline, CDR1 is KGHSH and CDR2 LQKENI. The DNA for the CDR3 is TGTGCCAGCTCATCGGGACTAGCGGGGTCCGGGGAGCTGTTTTTT. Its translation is CASSSGLAGSGELFF.

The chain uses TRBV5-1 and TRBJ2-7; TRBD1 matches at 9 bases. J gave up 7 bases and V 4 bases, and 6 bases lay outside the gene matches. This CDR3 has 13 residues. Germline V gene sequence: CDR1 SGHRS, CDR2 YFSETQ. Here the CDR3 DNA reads TGCGCCAGCAGCGACGGACAGGGGTGGGAGCAGTACGTC. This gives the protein CASSDGQGWEQYV.

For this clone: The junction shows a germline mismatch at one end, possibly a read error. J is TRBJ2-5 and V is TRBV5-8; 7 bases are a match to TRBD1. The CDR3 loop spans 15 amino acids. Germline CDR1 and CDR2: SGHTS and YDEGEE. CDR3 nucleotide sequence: TGTGCCAGCAGCTTACAGGGGCAGACTCAAGCGACCCAGTACTTC. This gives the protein CASSLQGQTQATQYF.

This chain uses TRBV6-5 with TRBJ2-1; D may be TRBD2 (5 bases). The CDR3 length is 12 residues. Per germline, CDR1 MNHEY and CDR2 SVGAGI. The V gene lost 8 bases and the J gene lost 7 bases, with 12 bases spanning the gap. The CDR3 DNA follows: TGTGCCAGCCGGGGTTCTTGGAATGAGCAGTTCTTC. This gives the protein CASRGSWNEQFF.

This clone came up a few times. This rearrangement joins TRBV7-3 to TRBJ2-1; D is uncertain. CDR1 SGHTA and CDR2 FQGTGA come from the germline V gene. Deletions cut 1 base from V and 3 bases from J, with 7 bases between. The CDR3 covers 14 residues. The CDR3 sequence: CASSLSLSYNEQFF. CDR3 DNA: TGTGCCAGCAGCTTAAGCCTAAGCTACAATGAGCAGTTCTTC.

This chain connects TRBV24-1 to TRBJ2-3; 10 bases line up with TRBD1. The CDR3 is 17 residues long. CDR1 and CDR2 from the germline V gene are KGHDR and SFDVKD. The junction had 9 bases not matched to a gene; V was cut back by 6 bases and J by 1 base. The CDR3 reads CATSNTRDRGGTDTQYF. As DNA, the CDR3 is TGTGCCACCAGTAATACCCGGGACAGGGGTGGCACAGATACGCAGTATTTT.

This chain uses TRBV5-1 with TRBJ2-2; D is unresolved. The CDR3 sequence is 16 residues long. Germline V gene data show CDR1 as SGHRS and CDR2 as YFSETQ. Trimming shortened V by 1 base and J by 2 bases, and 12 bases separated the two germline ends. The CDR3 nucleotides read TGCGCCAGCAGCTTGAACCGGGCGACTAACACCGGGGAGCTGTTTTTT. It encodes CASSLNRATNTGELFF.

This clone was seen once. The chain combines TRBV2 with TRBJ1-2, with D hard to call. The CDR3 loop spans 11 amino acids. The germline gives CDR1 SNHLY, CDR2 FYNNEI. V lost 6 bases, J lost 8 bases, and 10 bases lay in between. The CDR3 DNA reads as TGTGCCAGCAGGGAGGAGACAGGCTACACCTTC. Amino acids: CASREETGYTF.

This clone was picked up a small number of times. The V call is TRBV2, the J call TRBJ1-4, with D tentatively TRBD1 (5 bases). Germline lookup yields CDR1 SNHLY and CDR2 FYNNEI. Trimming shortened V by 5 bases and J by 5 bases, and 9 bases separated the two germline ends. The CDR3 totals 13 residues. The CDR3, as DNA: TGTGCCAGCAGTAGGGACCGAAATGAAAAACTGTTTTTT. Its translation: CASSRDRNEKLFF.

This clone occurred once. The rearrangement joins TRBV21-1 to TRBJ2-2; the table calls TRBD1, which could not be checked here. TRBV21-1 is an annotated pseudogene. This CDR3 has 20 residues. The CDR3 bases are TGTGCCAGCAGCAAAGAGGTTCGGTCGACAGGGAAGAAGAACACCGGGGAGCTGTTTTTT. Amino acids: CASSKEVRSTGKKNTGELFF.

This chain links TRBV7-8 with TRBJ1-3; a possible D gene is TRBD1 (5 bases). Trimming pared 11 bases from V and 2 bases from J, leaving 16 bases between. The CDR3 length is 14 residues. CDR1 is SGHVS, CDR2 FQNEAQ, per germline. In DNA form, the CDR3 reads TGTGCCTGCTCACGGGGGGGGGCTGGAAACACCATATATTTT. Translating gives CACSRGGAGNTIYF. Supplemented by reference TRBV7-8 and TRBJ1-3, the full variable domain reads GAGVSQSPRYKVAKRGQDVALRCDPISGHVSLFWYQQALGQGPEFLTYFQNEAQLDKSGLPSDRFFAERPEGSVSTLKIQRTQQEDSAVYLCACSRGGAGNTIYFGEGSWLTVV.

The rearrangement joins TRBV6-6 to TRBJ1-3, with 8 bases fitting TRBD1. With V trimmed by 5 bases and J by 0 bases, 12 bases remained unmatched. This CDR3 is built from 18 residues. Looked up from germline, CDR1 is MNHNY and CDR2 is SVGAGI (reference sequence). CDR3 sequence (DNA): TGTGCCAGCAGTCTATGGGGGGACAGGTCTGTCTCTGGAAACACCATATATTTT. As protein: CASSLWGDRSVSGNTIYF.